This passage covers 14 T cell receptor beta chains from one sample sequenced in a study of T cell responses to AZD1222 COVID-19 vaccine (dated by TCRdb to the early 2020s). The library was obtained by the immunoSEQ multiplex PCR assay. In its TCRdb copy, this immuneACCESS table keeps in-frame sequences only and misses some clones. Where compared with another copy, unresolved V genes explain less than half of these, and the others have no known cause. Present in this sample are 75,000 to 100,000 clones, around 90% of which were seen just once. The ten largest clones represent roughly 25% of the sample. The sample's time point label, decoded: baseline before first vaccination. The sample consisted of peripheral blood, taken on day 0 of AZD1222 vaccination. The receptors derive from an adult in good health.

J is TRBJ2-7 and V is TRBV14; 11 bases are shared with TRBD1. From germline, CDR1 is SGHDN and CDR2 FVKESK. CDR3 length: 16 residues. J was trimmed by 3 bases and V by 1 base; bases with no gene match: 5. The CDR3: CASSQVGGTGGYEQYF. CDR3 bases: TGTGCCAGCAGCCAAGTCGGCGGGACAGGGGGCTACGAGCAGTACTTC.

The gene calls are TRBV9 and TRBJ2-1, with 11 bases identical to TRBD2. This CDR3 contains 15 residues. The ends lost 4 bases at V and 8 bases at J; junction bases unmatched: 8. Germline V gene sequence: CDR1 SGDLS, CDR2 YYNGEE. CDR3 in DNA: TGTGCCAGCAGCAAACTAGCGGGAGTTCGGGATGAGCAGTTCTTC. This sequence encodes CASSKLAGVRDEQFF.

In this sample, this clone turned up a few times. The V gene is TRBV25-1, the J gene TRBJ2-1; 12 bases match TRBD2. Germline-derived CDR1 and CDR2 are MGHDK and SYGVNS. CDR3 length: 13 residues. Trimming at V came to 5 bases and at J to 11 bases, leaving 4 bases not matched to a gene. The CDR3 loop is CASSLLAGGQQFF. The CDR3 nucleotides read TGTGCCAGCAGTCTACTAGCGGGAGGCCAGCAGTTCTTC.

J is TRBJ1-2 and V is TRBV28; possibly TRBD1 for D (6 bases). V lost 8 bases to trimming and J lost 2 bases, with 9 bases between them. Germline CDR1 MDHEN, CDR2 SYDVKM. The CDR3 spans 12 residues. CDR3 sequence (DNA): TGTGCCAGCGGGACACCCAACTATGGCTACACCTTC. Its translation is CASGTPNYGYTF.

This sequence joins TRBV2 and TRBJ1-5; TRBD1 might be the D (5 bases). With 7 bases removed from V and 0 bases from J, the gap between germline ends came to 7 bases. CDR1 and CDR2 (germline): SNHLY, FYNNEI. The CDR3 has 13 amino acids. In DNA, the CDR3 is TGTGCCAGCAAAGGGGATAGCAATCAGCCCCAGCATTTT. As protein: CASKGDSNQPQHF.

The CDR3 spells CASSQGRQGRSYEQYF. The CDR3 nucleotides are TGCGCCAGCAGCCAAGGCAGACAGGGGCGCTCCTACGAGCAGTACTTC. V usage is TRBV4-1 and J usage is TRBJ2-7, with TRBD1 matching 8 bases. Trimming cost V 1 base and J 0 bases; bases outside gene matches: 5. The CDR3 length is 16 residues. Germline lookup yields CDR1 MGHRA and CDR2 YSYEKL.

J is TRBJ2-7 and V is TRBV7-6; 7 nucleotides agree with TRBD2. The CDR3 extends over 18 amino acids. The trim removed 5 bases at V and 0 bases at J, leaving 16 bases unmatched. The V gene's germline CDR1 is SGHVS and CDR2 FNYEAQ. The CDR3 protein is CASSPPFPGGLNSYEQYF. CDR3 nucleotide sequence: TGTGCCAGCAGCCCTCCTTTCCCGGGAGGACTAAACTCCTACGAGCAGTACTTC.

This clone was detected once. The chain has TRBV7-9 and TRBJ2-7; TRBD1 aligns across 10 bases. The CDR3 length is 12 residues. Germline CDR1 and CDR2: SEHNR and FQNEAQ (reference sequence). The junction had 5 bases not matched to a gene; V was cut back by 11 bases and J by 4 bases. The CDR3 DNA sequence: TGTGCCGGGACAGGGGCCCCTTACGAGCAGTACTTC. It translates to CAGTGAPYEQYF.

This clone has a single count. The chain is built from TRBV24-1 and TRBJ1-5, with D maybe TRBD1 (6 bases). Trimming cost V 5 bases and J 3 bases, with 10 bases left between them. The CDR3 runs to 14 residues. Per the germline V gene, CDR1 is KGHDR and CDR2 is SFDVKD. Written as DNA, the CDR3 is TGTGCCACCAGTGTAGCAGGGGCCAATCAGCCCCAGCATTTT. This gives the protein CATSVAGANQPQHF.

This clone showed up just a few times. The chain combines TRBV9 with TRBJ2-7; weak D call: TRBD1 (6 bases). Trimming pared 3 bases from V and 0 bases from J, leaving 16 bases between. CDR3 length: 16 residues. Germline V gives CDR1 SGDLS, CDR2 YYNGEE. This chain's CDR3 is CASSAADSPSSYEQYF. The CDR3 DNA follows: TGTGCCAGCAGCGCGGCGGACAGCCCAAGCTCCTACGAGCAGTACTTC.

CDR3 sequence reads: CASSQGPSHNSPLHF. The DNA of the CDR3 is TGCGCCAGCAGCCAGGGGCCCTCCCACAATTCACCCCTCCACTTT. This chain uses TRBV4-1 with TRBJ1-6, with D possibly matching TRBD1 (5 bases). This CDR3 is 15 amino acids long. V gave up 3 bases and J gave up 7 bases, with 13 bases separating them. The V gene's germline CDR1 is MGHRA and CDR2 YSYEKL.

The CDR3 DNA reads as TGTGCCAGCAGTGAATTCAAGGGGCTTGCAACTAATGAAAAACTGTTTTTT. Encoded protein: CASSEFKGLATNEKLFF. This sequence joins TRBV25-1 and TRBJ1-4; tentative D call: TRBD1 (5 bases). The germline V gene has CDR1 MGHDK and CDR2 SYGVNS. There are 17 residues in the CDR3. Between the trimmed V and J ends, which lost 1 base and 0 bases, there was a span of 12 bases.

There are a few counts of this clone. The V call is TRBV10-3, the J call TRBJ2-7; 11 bases align to TRBD2. CDR1 and CDR2 from the germline V gene are ENHRY and SYGVKD. Trimming took 6 bases from V and 5 from J; bases not matched to a gene: 9. The CDR3 contains 15 residues. CDR3 residues: CAIRNQLAGVDEQYF. CDR3 sequence (DNA): TGTGCCATCAGGAACCAACTAGCGGGAGTCGACGAGCAGTACTTC.

This clone has only one observation. The rearrangement uses TRBV28 and TRBJ2-7; 8 bases are shared with TRBD1. Germline CDR1 is MDHEN and CDR2 is SYDVKM. The CDR3 is 14 amino acids. Losses at the gene ends were 10 bases for V and 5 bases for J; bases not matched to a gene: 13. The CDR3 spells CANRVDRERNEQYF. The CDR3, as DNA: TGTGCCAACCGTGTGGACAGGGAGCGAAACGAGCAGTACTTC.